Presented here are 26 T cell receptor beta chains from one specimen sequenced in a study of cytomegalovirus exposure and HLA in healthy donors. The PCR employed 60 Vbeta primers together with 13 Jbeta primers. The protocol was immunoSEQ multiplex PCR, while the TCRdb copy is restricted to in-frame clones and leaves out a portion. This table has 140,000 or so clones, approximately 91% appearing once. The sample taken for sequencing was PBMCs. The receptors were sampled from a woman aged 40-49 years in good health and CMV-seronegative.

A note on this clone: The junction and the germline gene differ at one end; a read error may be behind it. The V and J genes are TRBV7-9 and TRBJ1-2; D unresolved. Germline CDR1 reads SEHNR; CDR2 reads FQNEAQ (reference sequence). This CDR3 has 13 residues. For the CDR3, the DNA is TGTTCCAGCAGCTTAGTCGGTATCTATGGCTACACCTTC. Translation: CSSSLVGIYGYTF.

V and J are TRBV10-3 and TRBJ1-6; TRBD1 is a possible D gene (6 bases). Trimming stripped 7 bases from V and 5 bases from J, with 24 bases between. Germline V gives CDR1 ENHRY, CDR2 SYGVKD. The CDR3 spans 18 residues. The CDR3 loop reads CAITGLTGQGTNNSPLHF. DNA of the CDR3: TGTGCCATCACCGGTCTGACCGGTCAGGGGACCAATAATTCACCCCTCCACTTT.

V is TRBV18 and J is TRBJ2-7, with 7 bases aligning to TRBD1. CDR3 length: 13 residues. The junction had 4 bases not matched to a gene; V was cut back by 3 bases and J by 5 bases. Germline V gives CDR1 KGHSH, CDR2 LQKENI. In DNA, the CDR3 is TGTGCCAGCTCACCTTCAGGGGGTAACGAGCAGTACTTC. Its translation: CASSPSGGNEQYF.

DNA for the CDR3: TGCGCCAGCAGCCTACCAAACAGGGATACGCAGTATTTT. This translates into CASSLPNRDTQYF. The chain employs TRBV4-1 and TRBJ2-3, with TRBD1 as a possible D gene (5 bases). From germline, CDR1 is MGHRA and CDR2 YSYEKL. The CDR3 loop spans 13 amino acids. V was clipped by 4 bases and J by 6 bases, with 11 bases between them.

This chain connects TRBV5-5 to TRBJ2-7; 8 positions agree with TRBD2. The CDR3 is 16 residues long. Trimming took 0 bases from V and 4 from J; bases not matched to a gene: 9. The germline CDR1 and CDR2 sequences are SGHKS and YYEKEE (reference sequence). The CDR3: CASSLATGREAYEQYF. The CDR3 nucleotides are TGTGCCAGCAGCTTGGCCACGGGGCGGGAGGCTTACGAGCAGTACTTC.

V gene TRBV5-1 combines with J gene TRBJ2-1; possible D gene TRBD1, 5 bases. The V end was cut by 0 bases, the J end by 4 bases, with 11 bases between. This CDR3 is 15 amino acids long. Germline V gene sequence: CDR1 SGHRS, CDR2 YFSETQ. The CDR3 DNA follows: TGCGCCAGCAGCTTGGTACAGGAGAGATACAATGAGCAGTTCTTC. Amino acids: CASSLVQERYNEQFF.

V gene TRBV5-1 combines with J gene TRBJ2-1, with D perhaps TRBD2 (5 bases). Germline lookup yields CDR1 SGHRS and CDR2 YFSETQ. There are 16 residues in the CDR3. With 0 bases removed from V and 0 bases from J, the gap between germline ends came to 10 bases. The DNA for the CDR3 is TGCGCCAGCAGCTTGGGGGTGAGGGCCTCCTACAATGAGCAGTTCTTC. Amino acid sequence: CASSLGVRASYNEQFF.

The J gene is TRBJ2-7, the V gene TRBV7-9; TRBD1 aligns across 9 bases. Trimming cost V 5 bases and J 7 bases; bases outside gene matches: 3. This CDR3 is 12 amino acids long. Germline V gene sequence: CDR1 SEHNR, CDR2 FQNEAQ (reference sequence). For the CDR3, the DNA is TGTGCCAGCAGCCGGACAGGGGAGGAGCAGTACTTC. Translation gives CASSRTGEEQYF.

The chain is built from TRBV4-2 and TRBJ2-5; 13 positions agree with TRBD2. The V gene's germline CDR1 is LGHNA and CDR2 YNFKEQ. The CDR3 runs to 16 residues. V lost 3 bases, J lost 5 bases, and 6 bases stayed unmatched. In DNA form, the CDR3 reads TGTGCCAGCAGCCACCTAGGACTAGCGGGAGAGGAGACCCAGTACTTC. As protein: CASSHLGLAGEETQYF.

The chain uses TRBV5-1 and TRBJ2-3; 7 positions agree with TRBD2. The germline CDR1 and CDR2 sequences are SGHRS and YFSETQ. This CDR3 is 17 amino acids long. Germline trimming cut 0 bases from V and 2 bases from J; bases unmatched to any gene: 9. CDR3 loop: CASSLAWGGETTDTQYF. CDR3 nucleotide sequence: TGCGCCAGCAGCTTGGCCTGGGGGGGGGAAACCACAGATACGCAGTATTTT.

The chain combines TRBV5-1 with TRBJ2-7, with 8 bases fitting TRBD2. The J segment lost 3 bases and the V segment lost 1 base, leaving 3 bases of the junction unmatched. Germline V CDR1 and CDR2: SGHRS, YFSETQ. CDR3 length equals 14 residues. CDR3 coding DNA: TGCGCCAGCAGCTTGAGCGGGGGAGGCTACGAGCAGTACTTC. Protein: CASSLSGGGYEQYF.

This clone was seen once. The CDR3 DNA reads as TGCAGCGTCGCCTCCGGACAGGGTTGGGGCAATCAGCCCCAGCATTTT. Its protein is CSVASGQGWGNQPQHF. The chain recombines TRBV29-1 with TRBJ1-5; the match to TRBD1 covers 8 bases. CDR3 length: 16 amino acids. The V gene's germline CDR1 is SQVTM and CDR2 ANQGSEA. The V gene end was trimmed by 6 bases and the J gene end by 2 bases; junction bases not matched to a gene: 12.

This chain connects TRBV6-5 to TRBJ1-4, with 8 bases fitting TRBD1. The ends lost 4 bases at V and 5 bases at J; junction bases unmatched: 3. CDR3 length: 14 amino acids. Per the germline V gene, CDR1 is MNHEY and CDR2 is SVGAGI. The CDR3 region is CASSWDRWNEKLFF. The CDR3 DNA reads TGTGCCAGCAGTTGGGACAGGTGGAATGAAAAACTGTTTTTT.

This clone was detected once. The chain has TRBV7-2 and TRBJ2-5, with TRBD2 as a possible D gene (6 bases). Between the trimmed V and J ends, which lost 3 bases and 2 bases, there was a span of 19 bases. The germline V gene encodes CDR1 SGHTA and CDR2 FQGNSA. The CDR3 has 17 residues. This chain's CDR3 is CASSLGGVGGVQETQYF. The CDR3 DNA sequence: TGTGCCAGCAGCTTGGGAGGAGTTGGCGGGGTGCAAGAGACCCAGTACTTC.

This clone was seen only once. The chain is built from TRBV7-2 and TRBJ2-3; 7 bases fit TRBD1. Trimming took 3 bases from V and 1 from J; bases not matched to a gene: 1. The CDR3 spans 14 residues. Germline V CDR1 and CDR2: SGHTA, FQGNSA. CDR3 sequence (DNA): TGTGCCAGCAGCTTCCAGGGGGGCACAGATACGCAGTATTTT. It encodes CASSFQGGTDTQYF.

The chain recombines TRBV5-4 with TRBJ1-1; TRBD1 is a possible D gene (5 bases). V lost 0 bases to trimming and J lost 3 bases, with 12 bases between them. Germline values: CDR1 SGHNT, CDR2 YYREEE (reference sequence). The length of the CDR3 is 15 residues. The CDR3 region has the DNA TGTGCCAGCAGCTTGGCCCCTGAAGGGGACACTGAAGCTTTCTTT. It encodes CASSLAPEGDTEAFF.

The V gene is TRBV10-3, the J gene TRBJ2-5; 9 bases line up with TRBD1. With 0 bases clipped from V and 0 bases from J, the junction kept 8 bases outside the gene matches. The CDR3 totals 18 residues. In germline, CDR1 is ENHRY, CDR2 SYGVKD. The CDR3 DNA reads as TGTGCCATCAGTGAGTCGAATTCCGGGACAGGGAACCAAGAGACCCAGTACTTC. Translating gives CAISESNSGTGNQETQYF.

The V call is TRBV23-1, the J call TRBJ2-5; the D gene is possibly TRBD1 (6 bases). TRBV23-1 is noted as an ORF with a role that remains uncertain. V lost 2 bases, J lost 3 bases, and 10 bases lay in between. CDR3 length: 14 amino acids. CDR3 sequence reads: CASSQPTGEETQYF. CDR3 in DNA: TGCGCCAGCAGTCAACCGACAGGTGAAGAGACCCAGTACTTC.

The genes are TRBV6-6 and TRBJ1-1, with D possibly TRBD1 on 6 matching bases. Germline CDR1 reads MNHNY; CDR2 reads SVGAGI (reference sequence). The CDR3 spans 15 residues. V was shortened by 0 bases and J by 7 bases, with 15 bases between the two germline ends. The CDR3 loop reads CASSYSMDRTYEAFF. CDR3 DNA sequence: TGTGCCAGCAGTTACTCGATGGACAGAACCTATGAAGCTTTCTTT.

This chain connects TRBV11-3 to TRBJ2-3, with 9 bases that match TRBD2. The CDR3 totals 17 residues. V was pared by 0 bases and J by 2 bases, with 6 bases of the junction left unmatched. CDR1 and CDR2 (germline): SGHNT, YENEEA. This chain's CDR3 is CASSLDPSGTNTDTQYF. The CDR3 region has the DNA TGTGCCAGCAGCTTAGACCCTAGCGGGACTAACACAGATACGCAGTATTTT.

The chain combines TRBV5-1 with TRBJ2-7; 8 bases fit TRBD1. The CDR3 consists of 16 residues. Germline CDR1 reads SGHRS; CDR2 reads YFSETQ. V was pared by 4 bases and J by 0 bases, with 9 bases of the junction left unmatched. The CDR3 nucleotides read TGCGCCAGCAGCCCGGACAGGGACACTTCCTCCTACGAGCAGTACTTC. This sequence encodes CASSPDRDTSSYEQYF.

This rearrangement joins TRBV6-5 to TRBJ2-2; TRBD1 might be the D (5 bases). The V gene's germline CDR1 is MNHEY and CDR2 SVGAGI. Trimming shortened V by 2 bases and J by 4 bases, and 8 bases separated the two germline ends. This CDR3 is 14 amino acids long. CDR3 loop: CASSYPDSTGELFF. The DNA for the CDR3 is TGTGCCAGCAGTTACCCCGACAGCACCGGGGAGCTGTTTTTT.

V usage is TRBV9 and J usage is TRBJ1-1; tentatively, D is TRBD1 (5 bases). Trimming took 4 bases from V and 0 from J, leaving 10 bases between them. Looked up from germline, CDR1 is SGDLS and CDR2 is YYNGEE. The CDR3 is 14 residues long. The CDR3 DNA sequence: TGTGCCAGCAGCCGCCGGACACTGAACACTGAAGCTTTCTTT. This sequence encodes CASSRRTLNTEAFF.

CDR3 nucleotide sequence: TGTGCCAGCAGCGCCCGGACAGGCACAGATACGCAGTATTTT. This codes for CASSARTGTDTQYF. V is TRBV13 and J is TRBJ2-3; D may be TRBD1 (6 bases). V dropped 5 bases and J dropped 1 base, with 10 bases sitting between them. This CDR3 comprises 14 residues. Germline loops: CDR1 PRHDT, CDR2 FYEKMQ (reference sequence).

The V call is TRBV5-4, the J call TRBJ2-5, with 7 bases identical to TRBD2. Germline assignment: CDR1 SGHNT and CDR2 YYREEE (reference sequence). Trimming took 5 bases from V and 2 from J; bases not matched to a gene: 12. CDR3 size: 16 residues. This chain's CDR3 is CASSRSGGTQQETQYF. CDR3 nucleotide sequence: TGTGCCAGCAGTCGCTCCGGGGGGACCCAACAAGAGACCCAGTACTTC.

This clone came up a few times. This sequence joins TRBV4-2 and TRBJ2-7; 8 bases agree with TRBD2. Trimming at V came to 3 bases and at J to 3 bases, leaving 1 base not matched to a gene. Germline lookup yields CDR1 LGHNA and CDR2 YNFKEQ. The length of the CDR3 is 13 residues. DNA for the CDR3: TGTGCCAGCAGCCAGAGCGGGAGCTACGAGCAGTACTTC. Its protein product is CASSQSGSYEQYF.